The 3 T cell receptor beta chains in this list originate from one sample, sequenced in a study of Graves' ophthalmopathy and Graves' hyperthyroidism. Using RNA transcripts, the TCR beta CDR3 regions were amplified. RT-PCR with HTBI primers came first, then second-round multiplex PCR. Each CDR3 protein gets one entry after TCRdb re-called the multiplex PCR reads with MiXCR. The sample has around 670,000 distinct CDR3 sequences, roughly 41% seen once; the top ten hold roughly 45%. Input material: peripheral blood. Receptors originate from an adult man with Graves' ophthalmopathy.

This clonotype was seen more than once but under ten times. This chain connects TRBV15 to TRBJ2-7; weak D call: TRBD1 (5 bases). CDR3 length: 15 residues. Per germline, CDR1 LNHNV and CDR2 YYDKDF (reference sequence). Trimming left V 1 base short and J 3 bases short, with 13 bases between. The CDR3 protein is CATSRGQMVFYEQYF. DNA for the CDR3: TGTGCCACCAGCAGAGGACAGATGGTTTTCTACGAGCAGTACTTC.

The rearrangement joins TRBV15 to TRBJ1-4, with D unresolved. Germline values: CDR1 LNHNV, CDR2 YYDKDF (reference sequence). There are 15 residues in the CDR3. Trimming cost V 8 bases and J 4 bases, with 17 bases left between them. The CDR3 DNA is TGTGCCACCGGCAAGACTAGCGGGAGTAATGAAAAACTGTTTTTT. Amino acid sequence: CATGKTSGSNEKLFF.

For this clonotype: Possible read error: a much larger clone is one base away. V usage is TRBV29-1 and J usage is TRBJ2-5; D call uncertain. Germline-derived CDR1 and CDR2 are SQVTM and ANQGSEA. Trimming pared 5 bases from V and 7 bases from J, leaving 11 bases between. This CDR3 region has 11 residues. The CDR3 loop is CSVLYLGTQYF. The DNA for the CDR3 is TGCAGCGTTCTTTATTTAGGGACCCAGTACTTC.